A selection of T cell receptor beta chains follows, all from one sample in a study of beta chain features in type 1 diabetes. The repertoire was sequenced with immunoSEQ multiplex PCR; TCRdb's copy has only in-frame clones and lacks some. The profile shows more than 250,000 clones, 15% of them singletons. The sequenced material came from naive CD4+ T cells from blood. The receptors originated from a man aged 18 to 35 with type 1 diabetes. Each CDR3 is given with its conserved first and last residue. The D gene is left open where the match is weak. Rows may omit the clone size; those that give it use once, few, many or a size class.

CDR3nt: TGTGCCAGCAGACACCCAACCCCGGGGAACACCATATATTTT; CDR3aa: CASRHPTPGNTIYF; j_gene: TRBJ1-3; v_gene: TRBV6-4; abundance: -; d_gene: -
CDR3nt: TGTGCCACCAGCAGAGATAGAGGGTATGAAGCTTTCTTT; CDR3aa: CATSRDRGYEAFF; j_gene: TRBJ1-1; v_gene: TRBV15; abundance: few; d_gene: -
CDR3nt: TGTGCCAGCAGTATCAGGGGATTCGGAAACACCATATATTTT; CDR3aa: CASSIRGFGNTIYF; j_gene: TRBJ1-3; v_gene: TRBV5-4; abundance: -; d_gene: -
CDR3nt: TGTGCCACCAGCAGAAGGAAACTAGCGGGCCGCAATGAGCAGTTCTTC; CDR3aa: CATSRRKLAGRNEQFF; j_gene: TRBJ2-1; v_gene: TRBV15; abundance: once; d_gene: TRBD2
CDR3nt: TGTGCCAGCAGCTTTTTCGGGAGTTCCTACGAGCAGTACTTC; CDR3aa: CASSFFGSSYEQYF; j_gene: TRBJ2-7; v_gene: TRBV5-6; abundance: few; d_gene: -
CDR3nt: TGTGCCTGGGGCTGGACAGGGGCCTACGAGCAGTACTTC; CDR3aa: CAWGWTGAYEQYF; j_gene: TRBJ2-7; v_gene: TRBV30; abundance: few; d_gene: TRBD1
CDR3nt: TGTGCCAGCAGCTCCCTAACAGGGGGAATCTACGAGCAGTACTTC; CDR3aa: CASSSLTGGIYEQYF; j_gene: TRBJ2-7; v_gene: TRBV7-9; abundance: few; d_gene: TRBD1
CDR3nt: TGTGCCAGTAGTATAGACCGAGATGGTGAGCAGTTCTTC; CDR3aa: CASSIDRDGEQFF; j_gene: TRBJ2-1; v_gene: TRBV19; abundance: -; d_gene: -
CDR3nt: TGTGCCTGGAGCCCGGGACAGCTCAATCAGCCCCAGCATTTT; CDR3aa: CAWSPGQLNQPQHF; j_gene: TRBJ1-5; v_gene: TRBV30; abundance: -; d_gene: TRBD1
CDR3nt: TGCGCCAGCAGCTTGAATTCAGGGGGCGACTATGGCTACACCTTC; CDR3aa: CASSLNSGGDYGYTF; j_gene: TRBJ1-2; v_gene: TRBV5-1; abundance: few; d_gene: TRBD1
CDR3nt: TGTGCCAGCTCACCGGATCGGAGCGACTATGGCTACACCTTC; CDR3aa: CASSPDRSDYGYTF; j_gene: TRBJ1-2; v_gene: TRBV18; abundance: -; d_gene: -
CDR3nt: TGTGCCAGCAGACCAAGGGGGCACCAAGAGACCCAGTACTTC; CDR3aa: CASRPRGHQETQYF; j_gene: TRBJ2-5; v_gene: TRBV5-6; abundance: few; d_gene: TRBD1
CDR3nt: TGTGCCAGCAGTTCCATGAGGCCTGCCTACGAGCAGTACTTC; CDR3aa: CASSSMRPAYEQYF; j_gene: TRBJ2-7; v_gene: TRBV6-5; abundance: -; d_gene: -
CDR3nt: TGTGCCAGCAGCTTAGTATCTGGGGCCAACGTCCTGACTTTC; CDR3aa: CASSLVSGANVLTF; j_gene: TRBJ2-6; v_gene: TRBV7-2; abundance: -; d_gene: -
CDR3nt: TGTGCCAGCAGTCCAATTAGCGGGGGGCAAGAGACCCAGTACTTC; CDR3aa: CASSPISGGQETQYF; j_gene: TRBJ2-5; v_gene: TRBV11-2; abundance: -; d_gene: TRBD2
CDR3nt: TGTGCCAGCAGTTTATCGGCTGAACATACGCAGTATTTT; CDR3aa: CASSLSAEHTQYF; j_gene: TRBJ2-3; v_gene: TRBV27; abundance: -; d_gene: -
CDR3nt: TGTGCCAGCTCTCATGCGGGCACTGAAGCTTTCTTT; CDR3aa: CASSHAGTEAFF; j_gene: TRBJ1-1; v_gene: TRBV5-4; abundance: -; d_gene: -
CDR3nt: TGCAGCGCTGATAGGGTCAGGGGAGGGCAGCCCCAGCATTTT; CDR3aa: CSADRVRGGQPQHF; j_gene: TRBJ1-5; v_gene: TRBV29-1; abundance: -; d_gene: -
CDR3nt: TGCGCCAGCAGCCAAGATAGTCGGTCACCCCTCCACTTT; CDR3aa: CASSQDSRSPLHF; j_gene: TRBJ1-6; v_gene: TRBV4-3; abundance: -; d_gene: -
CDR3nt: TGTGCCAGCAGCTTGGCCCAGCGCTCTGGAAACACCATATATTTT; CDR3aa: CASSLAQRSGNTIYF; j_gene: TRBJ1-3; v_gene: TRBV5-4; abundance: few; d_gene: -
CDR3nt: TGTGCCAGCAGCCGGAGACTAGGGGGCGCGAGCGGGGAGCTGTTTTTT; CDR3aa: CASSRRLGGASGELFF; j_gene: TRBJ2-2; v_gene: TRBV14; abundance: few; d_gene: -
CDR3nt: TGTGCCAGCAGTAAAAGGACAGGCAGCTCTGGAAACACCATATATTTT; CDR3aa: CASSKRTGSSGNTIYF; j_gene: TRBJ1-3; v_gene: TRBV6-7; abundance: -; d_gene: TRBD1
CDR3nt: TGTGCCAGCAGCCCTCCGACTAGCGGGGGCCTGAGGTATTTT; CDR3aa: CASSPPTSGGLRYF; j_gene: TRBJ2-3; v_gene: TRBV6-5; abundance: few; d_gene: TRBD2
CDR3nt: TGCGCCAGCAGCTTTCGGCCGGGAGGTGGTGAAAACACTGAAGCTTTCTTT; CDR3aa: CASSFRPGGGENTEAFF; j_gene: TRBJ1-1; v_gene: TRBV5-1; abundance: few; d_gene: -
CDR3nt: TGTGCCAGCAGTTTATTCCACGGGGTAAACGAGCAGTACTTC; CDR3aa: CASSLFHGVNEQYF; j_gene: TRBJ2-7; v_gene: TRBV28; abundance: -; d_gene: -
CDR3nt: TGTGCCAGCAGCTTGGGGACACAAGAGACCCAGTACTTC; CDR3aa: CASSLGTQETQYF; j_gene: TRBJ2-5; v_gene: TRBV5-4; abundance: few; d_gene: -
CDR3nt: TGTGCCAGCAGACCTAGCGGGGGGCGTGAGTACTTC; CDR3aa: CASRPSGGREYF; j_gene: TRBJ2-7; v_gene: TRBV7-2; abundance: -; d_gene: TRBD2
CDR3nt: TGTGCCAGCAGCCGAACGACTGGCCGTAAGGAAAAACTGTTTTTT; CDR3aa: CASSRTTGRKEKLFF; j_gene: TRBJ1-4; v_gene: TRBV7-9; abundance: few; d_gene: -
CDR3nt: TGTGCCAGTAGTAGACAGCTCTCCTACGAGCAGTACTTC; CDR3aa: CASSRQLSYEQYF; j_gene: TRBJ2-7; v_gene: TRBV19; abundance: few; d_gene: -
CDR3nt: TGTGCCAGCAGTTCGGACACAGACACAGATACGCAGTATTTT; CDR3aa: CASSSDTDTDTQYF; j_gene: TRBJ2-3; v_gene: TRBV28; abundance: few; d_gene: -
CDR3nt: TGCGCCAGCAGGGTACTAGCGGCGGCAATCCAAGAGACCCAGTACTTC; CDR3aa: CASRVLAAAIQETQYF; j_gene: TRBJ2-5; v_gene: TRBV5-1; abundance: -; d_gene: TRBD2
CDR3nt: TGTGCCTGGACCAGACGGTTCAAGCGGGGGAAAACAGATACGCAGTATTTT; CDR3aa: CAWTRRFKRGKTDTQYF; j_gene: TRBJ2-3; v_gene: TRBV30; abundance: few; d_gene: TRBD2
CDR3nt: TGTGCCACCAGCAGAGATCTGGGCAGGGAAGAGACCCAGTACTTC; CDR3aa: CATSRDLGREETQYF; j_gene: TRBJ2-5; v_gene: TRBV15; abundance: -; d_gene: -
CDR3nt: TGTGCCAGCAGCTATGCCGGGACTAGCGGCCAAGAGACCCAGTACTTC; CDR3aa: CASSYAGTSGQETQYF; j_gene: TRBJ2-5; v_gene: TRBV7-6; abundance: -; d_gene: TRBD2